A single sample is the source of the 15 T cell receptor beta chains below, sequenced in a study of blood T cell repertoires in COVID-19. The table came from immunoSEQ multiplex PCR; TCRdb's copy has only in-frame clones and leaves some out. The sample holds approximately 140,000 clones, roughly 83% seen once. The specimen was peripheral blood. Every receptor here comes from a man aged 55 to 70 with acute or convalescent COVID-19.

The DNA of the CDR3 is TGTGCCTGGAGGGCAGTGTCGGAGACCCAGTACTTC. Its translation is CAWRAVSETQYF. V is TRBV30 and J is TRBJ2-5; D gene uncertain. The germline V gene has CDR1 GTSNPN and CDR2 SVGIG (reference sequence). CDR3 length: 12 residues. Deletions cut 3 bases from V and 5 bases from J, with 10 bases between. Full variable domain (remainder filled in from reference TRBV30 and TRBJ2-5): SQTIHQWPATLVQPVGSPLSLECTVEGTSNPNLYWYRQAAGRGLQLLFYSVGIGQISSEVPQNLSASRPQDRQFILSSKKLLLSDSGFYLCAWRAVSETQYFGPGTRLLVL.

The V gene is TRBV3-1 (or the pseudogene TRBV3-2), the J gene TRBJ1-2; 7 positions agree with TRBD1. In germline, CDR1 is LGHDT, CDR2 YNNKEL (reference sequence). The CDR3 totals 15 residues. V trimming: 4 bases; J trimming: 6 bases; junction bases outside the gene matches: 11. The DNA for the CDR3 is TGTGCCAGCAGCCTAGGGGGCGCCGTATTTGATGGCTACACCTTC. Its translation: CASSLGGAVFDGYTF.

This rearrangement joins TRBV4-1 to TRBJ1-5, with TRBD1 matching over 7 bases. CDR1 is MGHRA and CDR2 is YSYEKL in the germline V gene. J lost 2 bases, V lost 0 bases, and 1 base had no gene match. This CDR3 comprises 15 residues. The DNA for the CDR3 is TGCGCCAGCAGCCAAGAGAGGGGGCGCAATCAGCCCCAGCATTTT. This sequence encodes CASSQERGRNQPQHF.

This chain links TRBV7-3 with TRBJ1-6; no clear D gene. With 4 bases removed from V and 10 bases from J, the gap between germline ends came to 11 bases. In germline, CDR1 is SGHTA, CDR2 FQGTGA. The CDR3 is made up of 13 amino acids. The CDR3 here is CASSSRGGSPLHF. The CDR3 bases are TGTGCCAGCAGCTCCCGGGGAGGGTCACCCCTCCACTTT. Filled out from reference TRBV7-3 and TRBJ1-6, the complete variable domain reads GAGVSQTPSNKVTEKGKYVELRCDPISGHTALYWYRQSLGQGPEFLIYFQGTGAADDSGLPNDRFFAVRPEGSVSTLKIQRTERGDSAVYLCASSSRGGSPLHFGNGTRLTVT.

The V call is TRBV4-2, the J call TRBJ2-7; 8 bases line up with TRBD1. Trimming cost V 0 bases and J 3 bases; bases outside gene matches: 13. The CDR3 is 18 amino acids. The germline V gene has CDR1 LGHNA and CDR2 YNFKEQ. CDR3 coding DNA: TGTGCCAGCAGCCAAGATCCTTTCCCGGGACAGGCTAACTACGAGCAGTACTTC. It codes for CASSQDPFPGQANYEQYF.

The rearrangement links TRBV18 to TRBJ1-4; TRBD1 aligns across 8 bases. Germline V gene sequence: CDR1 KGHSH, CDR2 LQKENI. Unmatched junction bases numbered 4, after V lost 5 bases and J lost 8 bases. The CDR3 is 13 amino acids. The CDR3 nucleotides are TGTGCCAGCTCAGGGACAGGCGGAGAAAAACTGTTTTTT. Its protein is CASSGTGGEKLFF.

This clone was found once. The chain has TRBV19 and TRBJ2-2; 9 positions agree with TRBD2. CDR3 size: 16 residues. Per germline, CDR1 LNHDA and CDR2 SQIVND (reference sequence). J lost 6 bases, V lost 9 bases, and 14 bases had no gene match. CDR3 in amino acids: CASWGLRREGSGELFF. CDR3 sequence (DNA): TGTGCCAGCTGGGGCCTAAGGCGGGAGGGCTCCGGGGAGCTGTTTTTT.

The rearrangement links TRBV5-6 to TRBJ2-3; 11 bases are shared with TRBD2. CDR1 SGHDT and CDR2 YYEEEE come from the germline V gene. This CDR3 comprises 16 residues. Trimming took 1 base from V and 5 from J; bases not matched to a gene: 6. The chain's CDR3 is CASSLRLAGRVDTQYF. CDR3 DNA: TGTGCCAGCAGCTTGCGACTAGCGGGACGTGTAGATACGCAGTATTTT.

CDR3 loop: CASSKPGLAYEQYF. CDR3 sequence (DNA): TGTGCCAGCAGTAAACCGGGACTAGCCTACGAGCAGTACTTC. The V call is TRBV6-5, the J call TRBJ2-7; 8 nucleotides align to TRBD2. The germline V gene encodes CDR1 MNHEY and CDR2 SVGAGI. This CDR3 spans 14 amino acids. The J segment lost 2 bases and the V segment lost 5 bases, leaving 5 bases of the junction unmatched.

This chain links TRBV29-1 with TRBJ2-3, with 7 bases aligning to TRBD2. Germline V gene data show CDR1 as SQVTM and CDR2 as ANQGSEA. The V segment lost 7 bases and the J segment 4 bases; nucleotides outside the gene matches: 14. This CDR3 is 15 amino acids long. CDR3 loop: CSGYPGAGAADTQYF. For the CDR3, the DNA is TGCAGCGGATACCCTGGGGCGGGAGCGGCAGATACGCAGTATTTT.

The chain carries TRBV15 and TRBJ2-2; 7 bases are a match to TRBD1. The length of the CDR3 is 15 residues. The germline V gene has CDR1 LNHNV and CDR2 YYDKDF (reference sequence). Losses at the gene ends were 1 base for V and 4 bases for J; bases not matched to a gene: 3. The CDR3 coding sequence is TGTGCCACCAGCAGAGGGGACAGACCCACCGGGGAGCTGTTTTTT. Its translation is CATSRGDRPTGELFF.

The CDR3 is CASRLAGVFQETQYF. The CDR3 DNA reads TGCGCCAGCAGACTGGCGGGGGTATTCCAAGAGACCCAGTACTTC. The chain recombines TRBV5-1 with TRBJ2-5, with 7 bases matching TRBD2. J was trimmed by 1 base and V by 5 bases; bases with no gene match: 8. Germline V lookup: CDR1 SGHRS, CDR2 YFSETQ. This CDR3 has 15 residues.

The chain uses TRBV20-1 and TRBJ2-5; 8 positions match TRBD2. V lost 3 bases to trimming and J lost 4 bases; unmatched junction nucleotides: 7. This CDR3 spans 14 amino acids. Germline lookup yields CDR1 DFQATT and CDR2 SNEGSKA (reference sequence). The CDR3 protein is CSASVAGGGETQYF. Here the CDR3 DNA reads TGCAGTGCTAGTGTCGCGGGAGGAGGAGAGACCCAGTACTTC.

This chain links TRBV6-5 with TRBJ1-1; TRBD1 is a possible D gene (5 bases). With 5 bases removed from V and 1 base from J, the gap between germline ends came to 11 bases. The CDR3 length is 14 residues. Germline CDR1 and CDR2: MNHEY and SVGAGI. CDR3 region: CASSRDSRNTEAFF. As DNA, the CDR3 is TGTGCCAGCAGTAGAGACAGCCGGAACACTGAAGCTTTCTTT.

V and J are TRBV15 and TRBJ2-7; a possible D gene is TRBD1 (5 bases). Looked up from germline, CDR1 is LNHNV and CDR2 is YYDKDF (reference sequence). CDR3 size: 14 residues. The V end lost 1 base, the J end lost 5 bases, and 12 bases lay between the germline ends. In DNA form, the CDR3 reads TGTGCCACCAGCAGAGCTGACAGCCTAAACGAGCAGTACTTC. It yields the protein CATSRADSLNEQYF.